A selection of T cell receptor beta chains follows, all from one sample in a study of cytomegalovirus exposure and HLA in healthy donors. Assay used: immunoSEQ multiplex PCR; TCRdb lists only in-frame clones, some missing. This table holds under 150,000 clones, roughly 80% found once. Sequencing input: PBMCs. Receptor source: a male donor in good health and CMV-seronegative. The conserved cysteine and the conserved F or W are not part of the CDR3 here. Not every row has a clone size; where given, it reads once, few, many or a size class.

size,V,CDR3
-,TRBV5-1,ASSQRTSGFIVNAVDEQF
-,TRBV6-6,ASTPGTFEAF
once,TRBV27,ASSLGQGSNYGYT
-,TRBV2,ASRRGGAYNEQF
few,TRBV6-5,ASSSTGGEQY
-,TRBV9,ASSVGLITTQGNTEAF
few,TRBV7-8,ASSFGTRGGGNTIY
once,TRBV2,ASSASPTPSHNEQF
-,TRBV13,ASSLYYPRATANTGELF
-,TRBV23-1,ASSQGQGRGYTEAF
-,TRBV19,ASSPRRTSTDTQY
-,TRBV10-3,AISETANTEAF
-,TRBV5-6,ASSSSPGYYEQY
-,TRBV5-1,ASSPQGANEQY
-,TRBV11-2,ASSPGGYNYGYT
-,TRBV18,ASSPASRAPYEQY
-,TRBV4-2,ASSQVGQTKGIGNTIY
-,TRBV7-9,ASSSYRDNNYGYT
few,TRBV5-4,ASSTGTSGQETQY
-,TRBV21-1,ASSKATRTGGETQY
-,TRBV6-5,ASSTSGGAEPQH
-,TRBV7-2,ASSLGLAGTGTGELF
-,TRBV19,ASTPRTAPTGELF
-,TRBV4-2,ASSQENSHLLNYGYT
-,TRBV28,ASSLDRGIQETQY
few,TRBV14,ASSQETRGTIY
-,TRBV6-5,ASQRGSSYEQY
-,TRBV4-3,ASSQVWASGVEQY
-,TRBV2,ASRQEKLF
-,TRBV7-8,ASSFSRNTEAF
-,TRBV7-9,ASSSTGQPNSPLH
-,TRBV7-3,ASSLRASGVSNTGELF
-,TRBV7-2,ASSFNPDRGTEAF
-,TRBV18,ASSPTGGDTQY
-,TRBV30,AWSVRGDTQY
-,TRBV9,ASSAIQGSNEQF
once,TRBV5-1,ASSLTGSYEQY
-,TRBV9,ASSARVTAGNEQY
once,TRBV6-5,ASVRGVNTEAF
-,TRBV28,ASTRGTSPYEQY